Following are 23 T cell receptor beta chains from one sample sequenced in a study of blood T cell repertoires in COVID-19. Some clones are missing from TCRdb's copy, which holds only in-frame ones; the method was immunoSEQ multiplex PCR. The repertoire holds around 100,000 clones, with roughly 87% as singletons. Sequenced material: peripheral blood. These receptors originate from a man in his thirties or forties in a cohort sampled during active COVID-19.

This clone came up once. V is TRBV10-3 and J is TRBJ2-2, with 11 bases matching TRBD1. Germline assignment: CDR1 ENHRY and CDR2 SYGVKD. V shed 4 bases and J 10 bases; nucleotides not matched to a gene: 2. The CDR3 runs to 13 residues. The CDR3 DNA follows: TGTGCCATCAGTGGGGACAGGGGGACGGAGCTGTTTTTT. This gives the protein CAISGDRGTELFF.

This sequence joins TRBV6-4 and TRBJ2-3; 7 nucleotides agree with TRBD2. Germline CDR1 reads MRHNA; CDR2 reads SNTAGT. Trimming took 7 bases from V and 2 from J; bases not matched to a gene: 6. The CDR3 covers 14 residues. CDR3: CASILARFTDTQYF. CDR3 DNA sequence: TGTGCCAGCATACTAGCGCGGTTCACAGATACGCAGTATTTT.

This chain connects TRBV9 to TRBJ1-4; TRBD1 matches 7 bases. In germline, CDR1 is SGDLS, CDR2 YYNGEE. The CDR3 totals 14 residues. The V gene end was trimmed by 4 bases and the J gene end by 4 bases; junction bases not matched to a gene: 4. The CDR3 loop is CASSQGGYNEKLFF. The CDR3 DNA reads TGTGCCAGCAGCCAGGGGGGATATAATGAAAAACTGTTTTTT. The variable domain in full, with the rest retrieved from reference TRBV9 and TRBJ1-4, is DSGVTQTPKHLITATGQRVTLRCSPRSGDLSVYWYQQSLDQGLQFLIQYYNGEERAKGNILERFSAQQFPDLHSELNLSSLELGDSALYFCASSQGGYNEKLFFGSGTQLSVL.

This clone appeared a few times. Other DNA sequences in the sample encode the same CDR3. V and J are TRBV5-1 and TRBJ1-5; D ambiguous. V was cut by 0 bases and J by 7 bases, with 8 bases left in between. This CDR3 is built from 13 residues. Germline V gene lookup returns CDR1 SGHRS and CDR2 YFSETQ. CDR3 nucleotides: TGCGCCAGCAGCTTGGAGGGAGGGCAGCCCCAGCATTTT. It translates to CASSLEGGQPQHF.

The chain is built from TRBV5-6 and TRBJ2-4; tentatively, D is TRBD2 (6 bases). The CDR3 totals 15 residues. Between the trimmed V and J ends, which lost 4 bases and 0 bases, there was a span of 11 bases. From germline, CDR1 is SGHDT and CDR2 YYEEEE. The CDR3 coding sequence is TGTGCCAGCAGCGGGCCGGGACTAGCCAAAAACATTCAGTACTTC. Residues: CASSGPGLAKNIQYF.

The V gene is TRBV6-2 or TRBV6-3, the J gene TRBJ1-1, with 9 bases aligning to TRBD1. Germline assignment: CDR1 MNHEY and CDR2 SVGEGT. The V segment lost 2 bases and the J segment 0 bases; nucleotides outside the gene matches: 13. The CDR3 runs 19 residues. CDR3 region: CASSYPKDRGSHLNTEAFF. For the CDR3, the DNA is TGTGCCAGCAGTTACCCCAAGGACAGGGGTTCCCACCTGAACACTGAAGCTTTCTTT.

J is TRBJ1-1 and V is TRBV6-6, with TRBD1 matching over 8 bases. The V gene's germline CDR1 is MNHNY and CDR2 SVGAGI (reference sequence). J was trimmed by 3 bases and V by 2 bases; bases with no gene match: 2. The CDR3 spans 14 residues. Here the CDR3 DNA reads TGTGCCAGCAGTTACGACAGGGGTTACACTGAAGCTTTCTTT. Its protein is CASSYDRGYTEAFF.

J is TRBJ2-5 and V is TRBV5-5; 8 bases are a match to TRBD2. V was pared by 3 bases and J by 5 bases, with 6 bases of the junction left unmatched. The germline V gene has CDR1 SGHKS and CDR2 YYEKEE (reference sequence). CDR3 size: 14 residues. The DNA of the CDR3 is TGTGCCAGCAGCTCGGGACTAGTAGGCGAGACCCAGTACTTC. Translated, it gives CASSSGLVGETQYF.

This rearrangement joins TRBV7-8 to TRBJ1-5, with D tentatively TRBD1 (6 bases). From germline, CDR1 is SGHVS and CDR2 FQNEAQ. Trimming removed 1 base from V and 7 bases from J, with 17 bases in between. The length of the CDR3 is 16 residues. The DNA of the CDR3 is TGTGCCAGCAGCTTAGAAACAGGGTATGTAGGACAGCCCCAGCATTTT. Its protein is CASSLETGYVGQPQHF.

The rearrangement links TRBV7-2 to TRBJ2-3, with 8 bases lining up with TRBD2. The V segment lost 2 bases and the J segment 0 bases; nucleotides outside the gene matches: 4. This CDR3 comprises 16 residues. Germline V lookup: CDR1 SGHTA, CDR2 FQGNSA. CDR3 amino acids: CASSLNLAGSTDTQYF. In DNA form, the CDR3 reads TGTGCCAGCAGCTTAAACCTAGCGGGCAGCACAGATACGCAGTATTTT.

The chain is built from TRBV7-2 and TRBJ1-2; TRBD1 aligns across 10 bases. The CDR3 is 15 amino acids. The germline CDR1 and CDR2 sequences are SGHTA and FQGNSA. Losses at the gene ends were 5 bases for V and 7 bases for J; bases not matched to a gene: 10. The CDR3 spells CASSLGQGGLGGYTF. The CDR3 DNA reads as TGTGCCAGCAGCCTTGGACAGGGGGGGTTGGGTGGCTACACCTTC.

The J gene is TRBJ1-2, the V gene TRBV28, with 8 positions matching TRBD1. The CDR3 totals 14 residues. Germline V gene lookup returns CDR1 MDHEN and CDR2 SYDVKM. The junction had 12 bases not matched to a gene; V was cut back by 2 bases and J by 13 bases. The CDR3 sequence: CASSLQGAYMGFTF. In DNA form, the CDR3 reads TGTGCCAGCAGTTTACAGGGGGCGTACATGGGTTTCACCTTC.

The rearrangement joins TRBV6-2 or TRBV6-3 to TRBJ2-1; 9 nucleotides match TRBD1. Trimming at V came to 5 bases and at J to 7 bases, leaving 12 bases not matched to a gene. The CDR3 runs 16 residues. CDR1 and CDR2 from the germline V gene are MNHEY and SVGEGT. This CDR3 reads CASSPPPGTGKNEQFF. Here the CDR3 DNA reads TGTGCCAGCAGTCCCCCGCCCGGGACAGGGAAGAATGAGCAGTTCTTC.

The CDR3 DNA sequence: TGTGCCAGCAGTTTATCCGGACTCGGGTCCTACGAGCAGTACTTC. Its translation: CASSLSGLGSYEQYF. The rearrangement joins TRBV28 to TRBJ2-7; weak D call: TRBD2 (5 bases). This CDR3 is 15 amino acids long. CDR1 and CDR2 from the germline V gene are MDHEN and SYDVKM. V shed 1 base and J shed 1 base, with 11 bases lying between them.

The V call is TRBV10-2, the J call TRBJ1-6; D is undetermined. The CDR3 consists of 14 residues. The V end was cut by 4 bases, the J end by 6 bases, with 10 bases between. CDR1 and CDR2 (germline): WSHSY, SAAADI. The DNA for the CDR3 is TGCGCCAGCAGTGGGGCAGGCTTTAATTCACCCCTCCACTTT. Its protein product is CASSGAGFNSPLHF.

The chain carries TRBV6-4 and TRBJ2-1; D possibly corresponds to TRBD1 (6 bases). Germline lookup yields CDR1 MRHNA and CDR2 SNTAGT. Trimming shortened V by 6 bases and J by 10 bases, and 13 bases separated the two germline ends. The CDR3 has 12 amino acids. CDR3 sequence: CASRGAKEEQFF. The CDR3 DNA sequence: TGTGCCAGCAGGGGGGCTAAGGAGGAGCAGTTCTTC.

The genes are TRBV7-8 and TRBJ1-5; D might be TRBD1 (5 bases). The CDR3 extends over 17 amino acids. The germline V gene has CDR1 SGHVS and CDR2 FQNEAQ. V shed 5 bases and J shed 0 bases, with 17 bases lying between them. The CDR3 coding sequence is TGTGCCAGCAGCCTCGACAGAGGATTAAATAGCAATCAGCCCCAGCATTTT. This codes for CASSLDRGLNSNQPQHF. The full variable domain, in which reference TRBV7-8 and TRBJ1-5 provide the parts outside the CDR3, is GAGVSQSPRYKVAKRGQDVALRCDPISGHVSLFWYQQALGQGPEFLTYFQNEAQLDKSGLPSDRFFAERPEGSVSTLKIQRTQQEDSAVYLCASSLDRGLNSNQPQHFGDGTRLSIL.

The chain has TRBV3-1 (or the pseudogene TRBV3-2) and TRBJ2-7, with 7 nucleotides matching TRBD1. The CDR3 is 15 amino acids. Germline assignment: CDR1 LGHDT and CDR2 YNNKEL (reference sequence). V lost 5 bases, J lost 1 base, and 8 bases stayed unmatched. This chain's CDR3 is CASSYGRDSSYEQYF. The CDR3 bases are TGTGCCAGCAGCTATGGCCGGGACAGTTCCTACGAGCAGTACTTC.

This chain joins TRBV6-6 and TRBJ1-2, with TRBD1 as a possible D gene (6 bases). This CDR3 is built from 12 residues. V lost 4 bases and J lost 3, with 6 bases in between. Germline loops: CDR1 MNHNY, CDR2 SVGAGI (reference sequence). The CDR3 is CASSSGDYGYTF. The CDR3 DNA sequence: TGTGCCAGCAGTTCAGGGGACTATGGCTACACCTTC.

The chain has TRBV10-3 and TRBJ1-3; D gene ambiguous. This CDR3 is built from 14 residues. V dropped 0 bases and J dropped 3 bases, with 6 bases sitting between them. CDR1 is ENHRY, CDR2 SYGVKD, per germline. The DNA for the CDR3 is TGTGCCATCAGTGAGTCCTCAGATGGAAACACCATATATTTT. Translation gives CAISESSDGNTIYF.

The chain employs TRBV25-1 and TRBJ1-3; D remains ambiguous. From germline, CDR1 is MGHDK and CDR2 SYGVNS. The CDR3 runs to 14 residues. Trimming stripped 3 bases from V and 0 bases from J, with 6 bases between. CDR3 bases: TGTGCCAGCAGTGACCCTAACTCTGGAAACACCATATATTTT. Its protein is CASSDPNSGNTIYF.

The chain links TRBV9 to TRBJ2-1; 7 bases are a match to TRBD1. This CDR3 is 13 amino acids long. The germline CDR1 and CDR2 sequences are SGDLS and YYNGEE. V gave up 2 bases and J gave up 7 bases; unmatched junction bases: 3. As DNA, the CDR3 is TGTGCCAGCAGCGTTCAGGGGGAAAATGAGCAGTTCTTC. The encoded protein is CASSVQGENEQFF.

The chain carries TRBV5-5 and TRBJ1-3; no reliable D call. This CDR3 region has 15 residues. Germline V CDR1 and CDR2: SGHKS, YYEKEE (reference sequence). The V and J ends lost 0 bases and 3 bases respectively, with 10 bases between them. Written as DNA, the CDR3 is TGTGCCAGCAGCTTGGTGTGGGCTGGTGGAAACACCATATATTTT. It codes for CASSLVWAGGNTIYF.